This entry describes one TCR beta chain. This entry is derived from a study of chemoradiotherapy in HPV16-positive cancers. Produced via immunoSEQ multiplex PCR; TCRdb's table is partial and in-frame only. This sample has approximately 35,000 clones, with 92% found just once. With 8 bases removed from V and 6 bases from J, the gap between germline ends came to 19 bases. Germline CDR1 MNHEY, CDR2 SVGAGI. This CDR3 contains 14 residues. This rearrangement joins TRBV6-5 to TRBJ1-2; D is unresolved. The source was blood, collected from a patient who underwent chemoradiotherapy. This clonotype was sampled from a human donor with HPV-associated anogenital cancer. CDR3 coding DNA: TGTGCCAGCTTGAGGGTACAAGGCGTTCATGGCTACACCTTC. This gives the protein CASLRVQGVHGYTF.